The 8 T cell receptor beta chains presented below share a single source sample, sequenced in a study of shared clonotypes between healthy human individuals. This table comes from immunoSEQ multiplex PCR, and its TCRdb copy is limited to in-frame clones, with some not included. The repertoire holds a few million clones, with approximately 90% as singletons. The sample consisted of naive CD4+ T cells sorted from blood. Subset here: CD45RA+ positively selected. These receptors all come from a man between 18 and 35 years old in good health.

The rearrangement uses TRBV6-1 and TRBJ2-7; TRBD1 matches at 8 bases. The CDR3 has 22 amino acids. Germline trimming cut 2 bases from V and 0 bases from J; bases unmatched to any gene: 24. Germline CDR1 is MNHNS and CDR2 is SASEGT. Written as DNA, the CDR3 is TGTGCCAGCAGTGAATGGGAGCCACGAGCTGAACGGAGGACAGGGATCTCCTACGAGCAGTACTTC. Amino acid sequence: CASSEWEPRAERRTGISYEQYF.

The table lists this clone with a count of one. The chain combines TRBV6-5 with TRBJ2-5; 7 bases align to TRBD2. Germline assignment: CDR1 MNHEY and CDR2 SVGAGI. The CDR3 is 16 residues long. Unmatched junction bases numbered 9, after V lost 0 bases and J lost 5 bases. The CDR3 DNA follows: TGTGCCAGCAGTTACTCGAGGAGGGAGGGCCCCGAGACCCAGTACTTC. As protein: CASSYSRREGPETQYF.

V and J are TRBV29-1 and TRBJ1-1, with a tentative D call TRBD1 (5 bases). V dropped 5 bases and J dropped 2 bases, with 12 bases sitting between them. CDR3 size: 13 residues. Germline CDR1 is SQVTM and CDR2 is ANQGSEA. CDR3 amino acids: CSVSPGGNTEAFF. CDR3 DNA: TGCAGCGTTTCCCCGGGGGGAAACACTGAAGCTTTCTTT.

The CDR3 loop is CASSQAAGHPYNEQFF. The CDR3 nucleotides read TGCGCCAGCAGCCAAGCGGCGGGCCACCCGTACAATGAGCAGTTCTTC. The chain is built from TRBV4-3 and TRBJ2-1, with a weak D call TRBD2 (5 bases). The CDR3 totals 16 residues. Trimming left V 1 base short and J 4 bases short, with 14 bases between. Germline CDR1 and CDR2: LGHNA and YSLEER.

The rearrangement links TRBV4-1 to TRBJ2-7, with D possibly TRBD2 on 6 matching bases. The V gene's germline CDR1 is MGHRA and CDR2 YSYEKL. V shed 1 base and J shed 7 bases, with 11 bases lying between them. This CDR3 is built from 13 residues. The CDR3 DNA sequence: TGCGCCAGCAGCCAAGTTAATCGGGAGGAGCAGTACTTC. Protein product: CASSQVNREEQYF.

This clone has just one count. This sequence joins TRBV7-9 and TRBJ2-3, with 10 positions matching TRBD1. Trimming removed 5 bases from V and 0 bases from J; junction bases left unmatched: 5. Germline CDR1 SEHNR, CDR2 FQNEAQ (reference sequence). This CDR3 is 16 amino acids long. The CDR3 DNA follows: TGTGCCAGCAGCGCGACAGGGGGCAAGAGCACAGATACGCAGTATTTT. It codes for CASSATGGKSTDTQYF.

This clone was counted once. The chain carries TRBV4-1 and TRBJ2-5; no firm D call. The CDR3 spans 15 residues. Deletions cut 1 base from V and 2 bases from J, with 11 bases between. CDR1 and CDR2 from the germline V gene are MGHRA and YSYEKL. CDR3: CASSQGSAGQETQYF. CDR3 coding DNA: TGCGCCAGCAGCCAAGGATCTGCCGGGCAAGAGACCCAGTACTTC.

The V gene is TRBV10-2, the J gene TRBJ2-1; D gene unclear. Germline V lookup: CDR1 WSHSY, CDR2 SAAADI. This CDR3 is built from 10 residues. V lost 8 bases and J lost 5, with 4 bases in between. The CDR3 loop reads CASADNEQFF. CDR3 bases: TGCGCCAGCGCCGACAATGAGCAGTTCTTC.